This T cell receptor (beta chain) comes out of a study of early T cells in non-severe SARS-CoV-2 infection. Whole-study context: Sequencing of unsorted whole blood was done on bulk RNA, leaving chains unpaired. Study observations and caveats: VDJdb matching, biased toward anti-spike CD8 responses, missed private and CD4 specificities.

The CDR3 extends over 15 amino acids. V gave up 4 bases and J gave up 8 bases; unmatched junction bases: 4. Germline assignment: CDR1 SGHRS and CDR2 YFSETQ. This clonotype is labeled as medium-sized. Its antigen is unknown. MiXCR, run by TCRdb on the 5' RACE reads, gives a single entry per CDR3 protein. The data show 45,000 to 70,000 distinct CDR3 sequences, approximately 6.7% seen once. V gene TRBV5-1 combines with J gene TRBJ1-6; 12 positions agree with TRBD1. This receptor was obtained from an adult who was a healthcare worker with PCR-confirmed SARS-CoV-2 infection or an uninfected control (not recorded which). Sequencing input: whole blood. CDR3 protein: CASSGGTGGDSPLHF. CDR3 DNA: TGCGCCAGCAGCGGGGGGACAGGGGGCGATTCACCCCTCCACTTT.